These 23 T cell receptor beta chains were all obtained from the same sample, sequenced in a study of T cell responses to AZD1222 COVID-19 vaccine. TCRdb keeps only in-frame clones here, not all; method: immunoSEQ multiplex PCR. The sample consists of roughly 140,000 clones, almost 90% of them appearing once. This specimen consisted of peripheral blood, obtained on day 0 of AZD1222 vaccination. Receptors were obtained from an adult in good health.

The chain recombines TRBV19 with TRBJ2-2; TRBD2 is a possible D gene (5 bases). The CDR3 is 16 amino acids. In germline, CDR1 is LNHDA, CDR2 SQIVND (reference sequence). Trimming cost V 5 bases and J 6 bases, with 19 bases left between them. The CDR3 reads CASSPLAGRRAGELFF. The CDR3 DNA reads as TGTGCCAGTAGTCCCCTCGCGGGCCGAAGGGCCGGGGAGCTGTTTTTT.

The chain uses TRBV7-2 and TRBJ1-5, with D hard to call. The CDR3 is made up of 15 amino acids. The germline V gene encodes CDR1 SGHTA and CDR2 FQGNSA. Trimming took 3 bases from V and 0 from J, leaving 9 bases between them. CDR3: CASSFGEYSNQPQHF. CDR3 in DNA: TGTGCCAGCAGCTTCGGGGAATATAGCAATCAGCCCCAGCATTTT.

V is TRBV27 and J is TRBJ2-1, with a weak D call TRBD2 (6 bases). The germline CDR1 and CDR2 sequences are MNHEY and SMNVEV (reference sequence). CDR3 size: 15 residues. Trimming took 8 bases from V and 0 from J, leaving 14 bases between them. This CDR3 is CASAPGASSYNEQFF. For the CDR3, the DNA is TGTGCCAGCGCCCCGGGAGCCAGCTCCTACAATGAGCAGTTCTTC.

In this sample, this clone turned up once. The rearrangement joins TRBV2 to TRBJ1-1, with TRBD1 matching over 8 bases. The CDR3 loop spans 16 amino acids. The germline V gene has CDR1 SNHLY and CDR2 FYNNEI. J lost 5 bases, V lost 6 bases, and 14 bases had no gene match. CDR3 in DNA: TGTGCCAGCAGCCAGCTAGGCAGGGGGCGCGGAACTGAAGCTTTCTTT. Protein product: CASSQLGRGRGTEAFF.

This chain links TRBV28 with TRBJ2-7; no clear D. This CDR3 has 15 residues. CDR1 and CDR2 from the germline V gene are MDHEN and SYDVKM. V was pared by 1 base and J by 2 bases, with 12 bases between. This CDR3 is CASSLLAGLTYEQYF. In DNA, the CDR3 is TGTGCCAGCAGTTTATTGGCAGGCCTTACCTACGAGCAGTACTTC.

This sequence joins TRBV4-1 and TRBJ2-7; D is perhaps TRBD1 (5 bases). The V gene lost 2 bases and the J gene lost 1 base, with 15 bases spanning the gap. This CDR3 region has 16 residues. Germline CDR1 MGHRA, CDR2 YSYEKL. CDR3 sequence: CASSQYWTQTSYEQYF. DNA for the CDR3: TGCGCCAGCAGCCAATATTGGACACAGACGTCCTACGAGCAGTACTTC.

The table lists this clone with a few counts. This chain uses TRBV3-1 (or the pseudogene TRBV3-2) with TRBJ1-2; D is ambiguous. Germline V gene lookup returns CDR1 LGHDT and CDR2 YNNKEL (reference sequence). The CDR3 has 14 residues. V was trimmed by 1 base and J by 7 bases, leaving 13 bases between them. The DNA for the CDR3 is TGTGCCAGCAGCCAAGTGGGATTCAAGGGTGGCTACACCTTC. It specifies CASSQVGFKGGYTF.

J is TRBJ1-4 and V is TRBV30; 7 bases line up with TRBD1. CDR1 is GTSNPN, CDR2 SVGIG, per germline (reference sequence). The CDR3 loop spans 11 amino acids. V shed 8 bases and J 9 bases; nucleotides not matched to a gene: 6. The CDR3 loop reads CAALTGQKLFF. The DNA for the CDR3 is TGTGCCGCCTTGACAGGGCAAAAACTGTTTTTT.

This CDR3 is CAWSVGHRGNSPLHF. DNA for the CDR3: TGTGCCTGGAGTGTAGGTCACAGAGGTAATTCACCCCTCCACTTT. The rearrangement joins TRBV30 to TRBJ1-6; unclear D gene. Germline V gene lookup returns CDR1 GTSNPN and CDR2 SVGIG (reference sequence). Trimming removed 0 bases from V and 6 bases from J, with 12 bases in between. The CDR3 is 15 amino acids.

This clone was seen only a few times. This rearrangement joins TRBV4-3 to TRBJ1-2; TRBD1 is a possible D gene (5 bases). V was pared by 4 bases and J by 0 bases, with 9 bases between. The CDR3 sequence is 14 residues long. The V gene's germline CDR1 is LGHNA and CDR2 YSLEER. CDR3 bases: TGCGCCAGCAGCCCGGGACTCTCTAACTATGGCTACACCTTC. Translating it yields CASSPGLSNYGYTF.

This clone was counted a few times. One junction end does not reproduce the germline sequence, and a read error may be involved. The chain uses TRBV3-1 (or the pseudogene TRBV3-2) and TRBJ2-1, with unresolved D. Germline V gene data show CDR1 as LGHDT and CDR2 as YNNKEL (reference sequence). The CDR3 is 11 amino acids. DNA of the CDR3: TGTGCCAGCAGCCAAACCCAAACCTTTCTCTTC. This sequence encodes CASSQTQTFLF.

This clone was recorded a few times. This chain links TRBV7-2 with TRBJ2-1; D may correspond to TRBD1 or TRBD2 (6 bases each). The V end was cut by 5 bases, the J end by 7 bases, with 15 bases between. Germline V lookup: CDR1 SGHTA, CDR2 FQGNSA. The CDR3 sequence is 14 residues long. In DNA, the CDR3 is TGTGCCAGCAGCCCTGGGGGGACACGAAATGAGCAGTTCTTC. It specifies CASSPGGTRNEQFF.

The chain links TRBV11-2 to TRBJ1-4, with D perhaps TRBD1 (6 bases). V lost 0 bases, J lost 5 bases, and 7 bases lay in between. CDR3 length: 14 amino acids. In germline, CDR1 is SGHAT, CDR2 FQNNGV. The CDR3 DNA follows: TGTGCCAGCAGCTTAGACAGGGGAAATGAAAAACTGTTTTTT. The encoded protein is CASSLDRGNEKLFF.

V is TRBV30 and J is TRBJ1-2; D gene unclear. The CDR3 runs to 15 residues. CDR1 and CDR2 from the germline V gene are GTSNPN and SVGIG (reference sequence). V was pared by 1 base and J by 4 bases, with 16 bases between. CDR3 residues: CAWSEIRSLPYGYTF. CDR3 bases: TGTGCCTGGAGTGAGATACGGTCGTTACCCTATGGCTACACCTTC.

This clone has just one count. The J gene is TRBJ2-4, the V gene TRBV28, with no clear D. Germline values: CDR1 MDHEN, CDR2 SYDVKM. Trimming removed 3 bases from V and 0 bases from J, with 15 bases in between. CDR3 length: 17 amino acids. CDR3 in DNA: TGTGCCAGCAGTTTTTTGGGTTTAAGCTTAGCCAAAAACATTCAGTACTTC. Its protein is CASSFLGLSLAKNIQYF.

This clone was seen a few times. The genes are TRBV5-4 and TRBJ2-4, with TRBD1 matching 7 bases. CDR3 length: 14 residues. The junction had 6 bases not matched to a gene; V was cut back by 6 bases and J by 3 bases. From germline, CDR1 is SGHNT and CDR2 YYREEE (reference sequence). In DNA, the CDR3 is TGTGCCAGCAAATCCCGGGACAGCAAAAACATTCAGTACTTC. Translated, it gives CASKSRDSKNIQYF. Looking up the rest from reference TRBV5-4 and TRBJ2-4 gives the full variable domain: ETGVTQSPTHLIKTRGQQVTLRCSSQSGHNTVSWYQQALGQGPQFIFQYYREEENGRGNFPPRFSGLQFPNYSSELNVNALELDDSALYLCASKSRDSKNIQYFGAGTRLSVL.

CDR3 in DNA: TGTGCCAGCAGGGACAGGGGCTCCTACGAGCAGTACTTC. Amino acids: CASRDRGSYEQYF. V and J are TRBV6-5 and TRBJ2-7, with 9 bases that match TRBD1. The V and J ends lost 6 bases and 0 bases, in that order; junction bases with no gene match: 0. Per the germline V gene, CDR1 is MNHEY and CDR2 is SVGAGI. This CDR3 contains 13 residues.

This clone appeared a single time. CDR3 residues: CATSDLLRENTGELFF. The CDR3 DNA sequence: TGTGCCACCAGTGATTTATTGCGGGAGAACACCGGGGAGCTGTTTTTT. The V and J genes are TRBV24-1 and TRBJ2-2, with TRBD2 as a possible D gene (6 bases). Trimming shortened V by 1 base and J by 1 base, and 9 bases separated the two germline ends. The V gene's germline CDR1 is KGHDR and CDR2 SFDVKD. The length of the CDR3 is 16 residues.

CDR3 in amino acids: CASSLPGTVEAFF. CDR3 nucleotide sequence: TGTGCCAGCAGCCTTCCCGGGACGGTTGAAGCTTTCTTT. The chain recombines TRBV12-3 or TRBV12-4 with TRBJ1-1; possibly TRBD1 for D (5 bases). V was shortened by 6 bases and J by 7 bases, with 15 bases between the two germline ends. The CDR3 runs 13 residues.

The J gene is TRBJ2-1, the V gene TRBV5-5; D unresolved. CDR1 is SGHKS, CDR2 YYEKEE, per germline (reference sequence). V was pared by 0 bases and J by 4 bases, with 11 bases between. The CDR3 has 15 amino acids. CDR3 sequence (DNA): TGTGCCAGCAGCTTGGACGGAGATAAGTACAATGAGCAGTTCTTC. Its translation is CASSLDGDKYNEQFF. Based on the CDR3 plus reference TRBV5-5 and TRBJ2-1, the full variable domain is DAGVTQSPTHLIKTRGQQVTLRCSPISGHKSVSWYQQVLGQGPQFIFQYYEKEERGRGNFPDRFSARQFPNYSSELNVNALLLGDSALYLCASSLDGDKYNEQFFGPGTRLTVL.

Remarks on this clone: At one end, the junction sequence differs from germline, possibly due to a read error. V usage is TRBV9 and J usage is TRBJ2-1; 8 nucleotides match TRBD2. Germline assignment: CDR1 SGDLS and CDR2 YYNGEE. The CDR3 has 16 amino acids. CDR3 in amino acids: CASSVGRGGLGPVLLF. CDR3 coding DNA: TGTGCCAGCAGCGTAGGCCGGGGGGGCCTAGGGCCTGTTCTGCTCTTC.

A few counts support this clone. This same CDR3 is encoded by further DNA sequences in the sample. The CDR3 loop is CSVERDNQETQYF. As DNA, the CDR3 is TGCAGCGTTGAGCGTGACAACCAAGAGACCCAGTACTTC. The rearrangement uses TRBV29-1 and TRBJ2-5, with D unresolved. The CDR3 extends over 13 amino acids. Germline lookup yields CDR1 SQVTM and CDR2 ANQGSEA. Trimming pared 3 bases from V and 0 bases from J, leaving 8 bases between.

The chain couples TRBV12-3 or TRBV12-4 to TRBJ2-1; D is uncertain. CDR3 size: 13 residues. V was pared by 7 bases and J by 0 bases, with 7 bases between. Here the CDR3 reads CASKESSYNEQFF. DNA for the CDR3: TGTGCCAGCAAGGAGAGCTCCTACAATGAGCAGTTCTTC.